This T cell receptor beta chain was sequenced for a study of blood T cell repertoires in COVID-19. Looking at the study overall: Italy, Spain and the United States were the sources of the convalescent and acute COVID-19 samples. T cells, B-cell-depleted T cells, or PBMCs supplied cDNA or gDNA.

V was shortened by 6 bases and J by 5 bases, with 11 bases between the two germline ends. The CDR3 contains 13 residues. CDR1 is SGHNT, CDR2 YYREEE, per germline (reference sequence). Authors' data handling: Nucleated cell number was recorded as an estimate derived from reference gene primer amplification. Sequenced by immunoSEQ multiplex PCR; TCRdb stores in-frame clones only, minus some. V and J calls and clone size follow that table, whereas D and trimming were derived from the DNA. The data show about 200,000 clones, approximately 87% seen once. V usage is TRBV5-4 and J usage is TRBJ2-2; TRBD2 is a possible D gene (7 bases). This sequence was found in a woman aged 70 to 79 with acute or convalescent COVID-19. The source material was peripheral blood. The CDR3 nucleotides are TGTGCCAGCAACAGGGAGGGAACCGGGGAGCTGTTTTTT. Its protein is CASNREGTGELFF.